The present TCR beta chain was sequenced within a study of blood T cells in healthy people across ages. PCR was performed a second time for roughly 7 to 11 cycles using a sample-barcoded 5' primer and a J-beta primer mix. Per-sample output comprised a minimum of 2.5 million paired-end reads containing CDR3. TCRdb processed the 5' RACE reads anew with MiXCR; each CDR3 protein has one entry. This table has roughly 2 million distinct CDR3 sequences, 49% appearing once. This clonotype was counted between two and nine times. Its antigen is unknown. The CDR3 sequence is 15 residues long. Germline CDR1 reads SGHRS; CDR2 reads YFSETQ. Trimming took 2 bases from V and 3 from J; bases not matched to a gene: 6. Regarding the study as a whole: CMV infection status of these donors was not known.

Peripheral blood, around 9.4 milliliters per donor, was collected. The source material was blood. The chain is built from TRBV5-1 and TRBJ1-2; the match to TRBD1 covers 8 bases. The TCR sequence derives from a woman in her thirties or forties in good health. The CDR3 nucleotides are TGCGCCAGCAGCTTCGGGACAGGTGTCGACTATGGCTACACCTTC. Translation: CASSFGTGVDYGYTF.